This section outlines one T cell receptor (beta chain) sequence together with its context. This table comes from immunoSEQ multiplex PCR, and its TCRdb copy is limited to in-frame clones, with some not included. Among 300,000 to 450,000 clones listed, roughly 84% were seen once. This sample stems from a study of blood T cell repertoires in COVID-19. Study details: Material from acute and convalescent COVID-19 was sourced from the United States, Italy and Spain. In each case, the material was cDNA or gDNA derived from T cells, B-cell-depleted T cells, or PBMCs.

The cohort comprised adults aged about 18 to 100 years residing in 20 to 30 US areas. Germline values: CDR1 SGHTA, CDR2 FQGNSA. CDR3 length equals 15 residues. Trimming pared 5 bases from V and 4 bases from J, leaving 12 bases between. The receptor was derived from a woman in her thirties who had recovered from COVID-19. Sequencing was carried out using PBMCs or T cells enriched from blood (not recorded which). V and J are TRBV7-2 and TRBJ1-6; D may be TRBD1 (5 bases). CDR3 region: CASSIRQNYNSPLHF. The CDR3 DNA reads TGTGCCAGCAGCATCCGACAGAATTATAATTCACCCCTCCACTTT.